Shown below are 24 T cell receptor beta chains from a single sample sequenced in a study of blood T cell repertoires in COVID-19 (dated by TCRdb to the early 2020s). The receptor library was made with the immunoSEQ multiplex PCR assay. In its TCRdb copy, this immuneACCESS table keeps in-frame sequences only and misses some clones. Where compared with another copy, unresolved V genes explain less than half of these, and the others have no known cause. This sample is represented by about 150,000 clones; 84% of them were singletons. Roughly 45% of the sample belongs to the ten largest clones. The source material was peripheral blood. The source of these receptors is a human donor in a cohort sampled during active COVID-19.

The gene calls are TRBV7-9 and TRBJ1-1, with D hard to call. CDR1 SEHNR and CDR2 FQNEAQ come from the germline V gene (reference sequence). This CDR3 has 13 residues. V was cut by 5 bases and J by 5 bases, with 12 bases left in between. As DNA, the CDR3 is TGTGCCAGCAGCGCAGGATGGCAAACTGAAGCTTTCTTT. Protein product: CASSAGWQTEAFF.

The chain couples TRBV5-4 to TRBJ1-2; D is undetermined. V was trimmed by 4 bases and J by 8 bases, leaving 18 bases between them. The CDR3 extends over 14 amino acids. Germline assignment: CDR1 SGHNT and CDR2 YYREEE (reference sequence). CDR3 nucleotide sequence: TGTGCCAGCAGCCACGGACTTAACGATAGGGGCTACACCTTC. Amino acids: CASSHGLNDRGYTF.

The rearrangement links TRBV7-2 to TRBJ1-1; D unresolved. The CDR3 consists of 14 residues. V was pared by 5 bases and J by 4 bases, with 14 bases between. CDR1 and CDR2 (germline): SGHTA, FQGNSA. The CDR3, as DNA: TGTGCCAGCAGCATAGGGAGGATGAGCACTGAAGCTTTCTTT. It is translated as CASSIGRMSTEAFF. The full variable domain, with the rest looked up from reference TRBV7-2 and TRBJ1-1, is GAGVSQSPSNKVTEKGKDVELRCDPISGHTALYWYRQSLGQGLEFLIYFQGNSAPDKSGLPSDRFSAERTGGSVSTLTIQRTQQEDSAVYLCASSIGRMSTEAFFGQGTRLTVV.

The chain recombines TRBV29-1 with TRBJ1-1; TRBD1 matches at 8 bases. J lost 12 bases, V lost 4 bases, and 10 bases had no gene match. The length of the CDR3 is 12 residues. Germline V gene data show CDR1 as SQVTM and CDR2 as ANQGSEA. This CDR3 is CSVVLDRAESFF. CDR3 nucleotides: TGCAGCGTTGTCCTGGACAGGGCCGAGTCTTTCTTT.

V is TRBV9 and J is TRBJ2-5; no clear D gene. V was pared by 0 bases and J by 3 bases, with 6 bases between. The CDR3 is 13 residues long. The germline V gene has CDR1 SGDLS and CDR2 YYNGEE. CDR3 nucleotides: TGTGCCAGCAGCGTAGCTACGGAAGAGACCCAGTACTTC. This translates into CASSVATEETQYF.

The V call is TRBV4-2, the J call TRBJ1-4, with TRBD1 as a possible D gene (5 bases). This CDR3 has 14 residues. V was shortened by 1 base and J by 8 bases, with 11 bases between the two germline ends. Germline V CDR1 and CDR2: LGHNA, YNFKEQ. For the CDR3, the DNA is TGTGCCAGCAGCCAAGGCAGGGCAAGCGAAAAACTGTTTTTT. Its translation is CASSQGRASEKLFF.

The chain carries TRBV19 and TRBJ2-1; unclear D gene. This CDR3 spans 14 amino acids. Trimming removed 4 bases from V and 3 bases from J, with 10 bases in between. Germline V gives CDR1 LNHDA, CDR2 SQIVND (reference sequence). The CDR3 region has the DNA TGTGCCAGTAGTAGTCTAGGCCGCTACAATGAGCAGTTCTTC. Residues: CASSSLGRYNEQFF.

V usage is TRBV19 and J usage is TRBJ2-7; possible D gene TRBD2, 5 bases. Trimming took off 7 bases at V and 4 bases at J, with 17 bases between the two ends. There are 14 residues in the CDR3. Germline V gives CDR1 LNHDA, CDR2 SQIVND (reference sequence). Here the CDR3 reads CASTRGNNPYEQYV. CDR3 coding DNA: TGTGCCAGTACCCGAGGGAACAATCCATACGAGCAGTACGTC.

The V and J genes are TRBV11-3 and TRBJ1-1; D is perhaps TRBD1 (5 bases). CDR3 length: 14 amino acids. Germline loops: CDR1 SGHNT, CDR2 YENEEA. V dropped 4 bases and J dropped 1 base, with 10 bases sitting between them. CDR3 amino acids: CASSSRDRNTEAFF. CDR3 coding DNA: TGTGCCAGCAGCTCCAGGGATCGGAACACTGAAGCTTTCTTT.

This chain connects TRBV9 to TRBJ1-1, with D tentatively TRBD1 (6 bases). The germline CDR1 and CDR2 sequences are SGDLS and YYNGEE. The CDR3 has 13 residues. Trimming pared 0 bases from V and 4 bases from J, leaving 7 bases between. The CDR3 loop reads CASSVAGATEAFF. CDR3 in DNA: TGTGCCAGCAGCGTAGCAGGGGCCACTGAAGCTTTCTTT.

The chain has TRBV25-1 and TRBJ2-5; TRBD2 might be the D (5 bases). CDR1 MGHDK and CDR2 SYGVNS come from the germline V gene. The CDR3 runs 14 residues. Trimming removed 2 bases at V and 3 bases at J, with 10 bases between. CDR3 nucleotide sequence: TGTGCCAGCAGTGAAAGGCGGGCAGAAGAGACCCAGTACTTC. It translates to CASSERRAEETQYF.

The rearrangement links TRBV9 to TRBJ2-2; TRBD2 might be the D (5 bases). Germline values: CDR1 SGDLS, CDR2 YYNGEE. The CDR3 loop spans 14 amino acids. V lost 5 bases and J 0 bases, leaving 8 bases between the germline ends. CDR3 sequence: CASSRTPNTGELFF. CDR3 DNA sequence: TGTGCCAGCAGTCGGACTCCGAACACCGGGGAGCTGTTTTTT.

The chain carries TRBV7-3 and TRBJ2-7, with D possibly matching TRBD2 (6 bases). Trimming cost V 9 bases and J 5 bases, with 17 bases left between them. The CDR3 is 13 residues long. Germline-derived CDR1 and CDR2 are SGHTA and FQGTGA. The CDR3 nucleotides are TGTGCCAGTACGGGGGAGGCAGGAAACGAGCAGTACGTC. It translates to CASTGEAGNEQYV.

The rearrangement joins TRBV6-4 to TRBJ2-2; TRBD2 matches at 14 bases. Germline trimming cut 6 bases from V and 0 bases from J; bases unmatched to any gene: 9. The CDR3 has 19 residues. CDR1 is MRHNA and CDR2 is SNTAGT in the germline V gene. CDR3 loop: CASSPSGTSGGANTGELFF. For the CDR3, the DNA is TGTGCCAGCAGCCCTTCCGGGACTAGCGGGGGCGCGAACACCGGGGAGCTGTTTTTT.

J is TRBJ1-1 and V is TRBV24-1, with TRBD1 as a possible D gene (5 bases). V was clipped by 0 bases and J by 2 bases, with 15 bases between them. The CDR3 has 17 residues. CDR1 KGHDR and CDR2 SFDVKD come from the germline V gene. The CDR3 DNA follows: TGTGCCACCAGTGATTTGGGCCAAAGGGGTAGAAACACTGAAGCTTTCTTT. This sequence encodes CATSDLGQRGRNTEAFF.

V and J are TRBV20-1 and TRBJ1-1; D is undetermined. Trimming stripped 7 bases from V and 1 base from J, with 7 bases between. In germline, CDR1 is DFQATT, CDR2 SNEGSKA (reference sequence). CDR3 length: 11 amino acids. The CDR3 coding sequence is TGCAGTGTAGGGAGGAACACTGAAGCTTTCTTT. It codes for CSVGRNTEAFF.

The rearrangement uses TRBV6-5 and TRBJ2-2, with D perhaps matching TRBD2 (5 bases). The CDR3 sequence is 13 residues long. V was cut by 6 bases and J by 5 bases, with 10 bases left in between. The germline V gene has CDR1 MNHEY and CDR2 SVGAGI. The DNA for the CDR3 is TGTGCCAGCAGACCCGGGGAGACCGGGGAGCTGTTTTTT. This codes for CASRPGETGELFF.

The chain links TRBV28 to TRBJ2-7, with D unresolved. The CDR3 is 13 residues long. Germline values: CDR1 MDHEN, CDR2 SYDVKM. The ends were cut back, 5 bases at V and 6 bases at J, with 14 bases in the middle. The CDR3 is CASSALKPPEQYF. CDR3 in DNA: TGTGCCAGCAGTGCCCTAAAGCCCCCCGAGCAGTACTTC. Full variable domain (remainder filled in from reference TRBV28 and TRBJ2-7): DVKVTQSSRYLVKRTGEKVFLECVQDMDHENMFWYRQDPGLGLRLIYFSYDVKMKEKGDIPEGYSVSREKKERFSLILESASTNQTSMYLCASSALKPPEQYFGPGTRLTVT.

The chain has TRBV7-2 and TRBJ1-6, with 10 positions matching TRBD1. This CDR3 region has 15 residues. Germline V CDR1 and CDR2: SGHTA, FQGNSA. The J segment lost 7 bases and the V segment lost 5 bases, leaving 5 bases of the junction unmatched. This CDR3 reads CASSPRQGANSPLHF. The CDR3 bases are TGTGCCAGCAGCCCACGACAGGGGGCCAATTCACCCCTCCACTTT.

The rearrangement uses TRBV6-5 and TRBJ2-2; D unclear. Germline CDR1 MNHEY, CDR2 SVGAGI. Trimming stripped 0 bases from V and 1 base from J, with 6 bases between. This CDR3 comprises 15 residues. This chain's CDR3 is CASSYSKRNTGELFF. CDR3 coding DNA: TGTGCCAGCAGTTACTCGAAGAGGAACACCGGGGAGCTGTTTTTT.

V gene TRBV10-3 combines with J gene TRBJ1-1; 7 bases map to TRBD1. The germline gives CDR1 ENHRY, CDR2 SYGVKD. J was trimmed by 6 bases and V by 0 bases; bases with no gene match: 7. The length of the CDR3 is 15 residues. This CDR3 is CAISESGQDKAEAFF. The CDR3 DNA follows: TGTGCCATCAGTGAGTCAGGACAGGATAAAGCTGAAGCTTTCTTT.

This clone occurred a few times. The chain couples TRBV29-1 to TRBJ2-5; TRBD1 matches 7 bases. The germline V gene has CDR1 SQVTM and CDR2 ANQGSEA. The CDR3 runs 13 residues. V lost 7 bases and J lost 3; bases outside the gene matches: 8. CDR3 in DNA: TGCAGCGCCTGGCCGACAGGGAAAGAGACCCAGTACTTC. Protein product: CSAWPTGKETQYF.

CDR3 sequence (DNA): TGTGCCAGCAGCGAACCTAGCGGGGGGAGCACAGATACGCAGTATTTT. Its protein product is CASSEPSGGSTDTQYF. V and J are TRBV13 and TRBJ2-3; 11 nucleotides match TRBD2. The CDR3 extends over 16 amino acids. Germline values: CDR1 PRHDT, CDR2 FYEKMQ (reference sequence). V gave up 5 bases and J gave up 0 bases; unmatched junction bases: 4.

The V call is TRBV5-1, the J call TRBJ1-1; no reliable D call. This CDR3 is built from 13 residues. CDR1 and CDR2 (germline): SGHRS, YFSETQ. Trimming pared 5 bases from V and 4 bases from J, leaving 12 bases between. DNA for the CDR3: TGCGCCAGCAGACTCGCCCCGGGCACTGAAGCTTTCTTT. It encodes CASRLAPGTEAFF.